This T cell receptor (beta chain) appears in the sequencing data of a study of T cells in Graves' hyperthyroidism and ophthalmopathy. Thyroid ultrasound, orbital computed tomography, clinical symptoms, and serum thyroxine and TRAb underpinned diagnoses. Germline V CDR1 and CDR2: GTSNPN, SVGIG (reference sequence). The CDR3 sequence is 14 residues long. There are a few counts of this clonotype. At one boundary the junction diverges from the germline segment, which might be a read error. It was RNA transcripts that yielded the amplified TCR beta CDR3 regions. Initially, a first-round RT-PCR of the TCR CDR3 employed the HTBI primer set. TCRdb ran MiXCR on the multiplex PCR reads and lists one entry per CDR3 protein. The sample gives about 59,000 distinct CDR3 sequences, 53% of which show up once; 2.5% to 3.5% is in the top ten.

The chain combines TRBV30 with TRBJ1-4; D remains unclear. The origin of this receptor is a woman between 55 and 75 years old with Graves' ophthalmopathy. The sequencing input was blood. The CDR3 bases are TGTGCCTGGACGACCAGCTCAACTAATGAAGAACTGTTTTTT. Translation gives CAWTTSSTNEELFF.